This T cell receptor beta chain was retrieved from a study of T cells after yellow fever vaccination. Study outcomes and limitations: Post-booster repertoires again held most primary-vaccination clones (roughly 95% CD4, roughly 88% CD8). Clonotypes found in both CD4 and CD8 compartments made up a small share. FACS-sorted repertoires might harbor abundant contaminating clonotypes from the bulk population.

The authors made TCR cDNA by 5'RACE template switching, adding a universal primer site and UMIs. TCRdb reprocessed the 5' RACE reads via MiXCR and lists one record per CDR3 protein. The sample includes approximately 300,000 distinct CDR3 sequences, about 8.7% of them seen just once. This CDR3 comprises 15 residues. Germline V gene data show CDR1 as MGHRA and CDR2 as YSYEKL. Trimming stripped 3 bases from V and 7 bases from J, with 15 bases between. Note on this clonotype: The target antigen is unknown.

The chain has TRBV4-1 and TRBJ2-2, with D maybe TRBD1 (5 bases). Sample: PBMCs, taken on the day of the first yellow fever vaccination. This TCR came from a man aged 18 to 29 who received the YFV17D yellow fever vaccine. CDR3 sequence reads: CASSQSTVQGGELFF. The DNA for the CDR3 is TGCGCCAGCAGCCAGTCGACAGTTCAGGGCGGGGAGCTGTTTTTT.